The TCR beta chain described here comes from a study of blood T cell repertoires in COVID-19. Assay: immunoSEQ multiplex PCR; the TCRdb copy retains only in-frame clones and omits some. The sample holds about 120,000 clones, roughly 82% seen once. This CDR3 contains 13 residues. V was shortened by 0 bases and J by 4 bases, with 7 bases between the two germline ends. CDR1 is SGDLS and CDR2 is YYNGEE in the germline V gene. Sequenced sample: peripheral blood. The chain links TRBV9 to TRBJ1-2, with D possibly TRBD1 on 6 matching bases. The source is a human donor in a cohort sampled during active COVID-19. CDR3 amino acids: CASSVAGAYGYTF. As DNA, the CDR3 is TGTGCCAGCAGCGTAGCAGGGGCCTATGGCTACACCTTC.